The 21 T cell receptor beta chains below come from one sample, sequenced in a study of shared clonotypes between healthy human individuals. Cells designated naive CD8 were CD45RO-negative and were positively selected for CCR7, with terminally differentiated effector memory CD45RA+ cells excluded. The protocol was immunoSEQ multiplex PCR, while the TCRdb copy is restricted to in-frame clones and leaves out a portion. The table lists hundreds of thousands of clones, roughly 95% of them singletons. Sequenced input: naive CD8+ T cells sorted from blood. The receptors derive from a woman in her 30s in good health.

The chain combines TRBV27 with TRBJ2-5; TRBD2 might be the D (5 bases). The germline V gene encodes CDR1 MNHEY and CDR2 SMNVEV (reference sequence). Trimming removed 5 bases from V and 5 bases from J, with 9 bases in between. This CDR3 contains 12 residues. CDR3 coding DNA: TGTGCCAGCAGTATACCGGGGGAGACCCAGTACTTC. Translation gives CASSIPGETQYF.

The gene calls are TRBV28 and TRBJ2-7, with D uncertain. Trimming stripped 6 bases from V and 1 base from J, with 31 bases between. Germline lookup yields CDR1 MDHEN and CDR2 SYDVKM. This CDR3 comprises 20 residues. CDR3 coding DNA: TGTGCCAGCAGCACAGACGCACAACCCCTGCAGACGGACGCTTCCTACGAGCAGTACTTC. It codes for CASSTDAQPLQTDASYEQYF.

The J gene is TRBJ2-7, the V gene TRBV4-1; tentatively, D is TRBD2 (6 bases). Germline V gene sequence: CDR1 MGHRA, CDR2 YSYEKL. V was trimmed by 9 bases and J by 2 bases, leaving 20 bases between them. The CDR3 covers 15 residues. The CDR3 coding sequence is TGCGCCAGTTCTATAGTCCGGGCGGGAACCTACGAGCAGTACTTC. Translated: CASSIVRAGTYEQYF.

The chain recombines TRBV27 with TRBJ2-3, with 9 bases identical to TRBD1. Germline V CDR1 and CDR2: MNHEY, SMNVEV (reference sequence). V lost 4 bases to trimming and J lost 4 bases; unmatched junction nucleotides: 6. The CDR3 has 15 residues. This chain's CDR3 is CASSSRQGVSDTQYF. CDR3 DNA sequence: TGTGCCAGCAGTTCCCGACAGGGGGTATCAGATACGCAGTATTTT.

This clone is a singleton in its sample. The rearrangement links TRBV5-4 to TRBJ2-7; possibly TRBD1 or TRBD2 for D (5 bases each). Germline V gives CDR1 SGHNT, CDR2 YYREEE (reference sequence). This CDR3 has 15 residues. Trimming pared 3 bases from V and 2 bases from J, leaving 15 bases between. The CDR3 reads CASSSAGTEPYEQYF. CDR3 bases: TGTGCCAGCAGCTCTGCCGGGACGGAACCCTACGAGCAGTACTTC.

This chain joins TRBV6-5 and TRBJ1-2; 8 bases are shared with TRBD1. J was trimmed by 1 base and V by 6 bases; bases with no gene match: 4. Germline CDR1 reads MNHEY; CDR2 reads SVGAGI. CDR3 length: 14 residues. The CDR3 sequence: CASSKQGVNYGYTF. The CDR3 DNA follows: TGTGCCAGCAGCAAACAGGGGGTTAACTATGGCTACACCTTC.

V usage is TRBV11-1 and J usage is TRBJ1-1; D might be TRBD1 (6 bases). The CDR3 spans 15 residues. Germline-derived CDR1 and CDR2 are SGHAT and FQDESV (reference sequence). V was cut by 0 bases and J by 4 bases, with 12 bases left in between. The CDR3 here is CASSLATGYLTEAFF. The CDR3 DNA is TGTGCCAGCAGCTTAGCAACAGGGTATCTCACTGAAGCTTTCTTT.

Worth noting for this clone: The same CDR3 also results from other DNA sequences found in this sample. CDR3 region: CASSSTGYEQYF. CDR3 DNA: TGTGCCAGCAGCTCGACAGGGTACGAGCAGTACTTC. The genes are TRBV7-9 and TRBJ2-7; 7 positions agree with TRBD1. The CDR3 contains 12 residues. CDR1 is SEHNR, CDR2 FQNEAQ, per germline (reference sequence). V gave up 4 bases and J gave up 4 bases; unmatched junction bases: 1.

V and J are TRBV27 and TRBJ2-2, with 7 bases that match TRBD2. Germline CDR1 reads MNHEY; CDR2 reads SMNVEV (reference sequence). This CDR3 is built from 16 residues. The ends lost 4 bases at V and 7 bases at J; junction bases unmatched: 12. The CDR3 DNA reads as TGTGCCAGCAGTTCCTATCTAAGCGGGATGGGCGGGGAGCTGTTTTTT. The encoded protein is CASSSYLSGMGGELFF.

V gene TRBV29-1 combines with J gene TRBJ2-1; 7 bases fit TRBD2. Germline-derived CDR1 and CDR2 are SQVTM and ANQGSEA. The V and J ends lost 2 bases and 4 bases, in that order; junction bases with no gene match: 2. The CDR3 runs to 13 residues. In nucleotides, the CDR3 is TGCAGCGTTGAACTAGCGGTGTACAATGAGCAGTTCTTC. Its translation is CSVELAVYNEQFF.

The J gene is TRBJ1-4, the V gene TRBV7-8, with TRBD1 as a possible D gene (6 bases). Trimming shortened V by 5 bases and J by 8 bases, and 24 bases separated the two germline ends. The germline gives CDR1 SGHVS, CDR2 FQNEAQ. The CDR3 covers 17 residues. The CDR3: CASSESRVTGIWEKLFF. CDR3 coding DNA: TGTGCCAGCAGCGAAAGCCGAGTTACAGGGATCTGGGAAAAACTGTTTTTT.

The rearrangement joins TRBV27 to TRBJ2-7, with 8 bases lining up with TRBD1. This CDR3 spans 15 amino acids. Germline V gene data show CDR1 as MNHEY and CDR2 as SMNVEV (reference sequence). Germline trimming cut 4 bases from V and 2 bases from J; bases unmatched to any gene: 7. CDR3 protein: CASSWTGTGAYEQYF. DNA of the CDR3: TGTGCCAGCAGTTGGACAGGGACGGGGGCCTACGAGCAGTACTTC.

The chain is built from TRBV30 and TRBJ2-1, with 7 positions matching TRBD2. The CDR3 contains 13 residues. CDR1 GTSNPN and CDR2 SVGIG come from the germline V gene (reference sequence). The V and J ends lost 2 bases and 6 bases, in that order; junction bases with no gene match: 4. The CDR3, as DNA: TGTGCCTGGAGTCCAGCGGGAATCAATGAGCAGTTCTTC. As protein: CAWSPAGINEQFF.

With respect to this clone: At the DNA level, this CDR3 is encoded by other sequences in the same sample as well. V gene TRBV27 combines with J gene TRBJ2-1, with 9 positions matching TRBD2. CDR1 MNHEY and CDR2 SMNVEV come from the germline V gene (reference sequence). The V and J ends lost 5 bases and 0 bases, in that order; junction bases with no gene match: 2. The CDR3 has 15 residues. CDR3 bases: TGTGCCAGCAGTCTGACTAGCGGCTCCTACAATGAGCAGTTCTTC. The encoded protein is CASSLTSGSYNEQFF.

The count of this clone is one. This rearrangement joins TRBV7-6 to TRBJ2-7; 13 nucleotides agree with TRBD2. The CDR3 runs 18 residues. Germline V gene lookup returns CDR1 SGHVS and CDR2 FNYEAQ. After removal of 1 base from V and 1 base from J, the junction contained 7 bases not matched to a gene. The CDR3 is CASSLESQGLAGSYEQYF. As DNA, the CDR3 is TGTGCCAGCAGCTTAGAATCCCAGGGACTAGCGGGGTCCTACGAGCAGTACTTC.

The CDR3 here is CASSSHVSQRVYEQYF. The CDR3 bases are TGTGCCAGCAGTTCACATGTAAGTCAACGCGTCTACGAGCAGTACTTC. This chain links TRBV6-5 with TRBJ2-7, with no clear D. The CDR3 is 16 residues long. Germline CDR1 reads MNHEY; CDR2 reads SVGAGI. V gave up 4 bases and J gave up 3 bases, with 19 bases separating them.

The chain joins TRBV2 to TRBJ2-7; D perhaps matches TRBD2 (5 bases). Germline V gene sequence: CDR1 SNHLY, CDR2 FYNNEI. The CDR3 length is 14 residues. V lost 7 bases, J lost 3 bases, and 16 bases lay in between. The CDR3 nucleotides are TGTGCCAGCACCCTCTGGACTGGGAACTACGAGCAGTACTTC. This codes for CASTLWTGNYEQYF.

The chain joins TRBV27 to TRBJ2-2, with no clear D. Germline V gives CDR1 MNHEY, CDR2 SMNVEV (reference sequence). The CDR3 has 14 amino acids. V dropped 0 bases and J dropped 3 bases, with 5 bases sitting between them. The CDR3, as DNA: TGTGCCAGCAGTTTATCGAGGTACACCGGGGAGCTGTTTTTT. It specifies CASSLSRYTGELFF.

This clone is a singleton in its sample. The V and J genes are TRBV6-6 and TRBJ1-1; D is undetermined. V shed 6 bases and J shed 1 base, with 18 bases lying between them. CDR1 and CDR2 from the germline V gene are MNHNY and SVGAGI (reference sequence). The CDR3 length is 16 residues. CDR3 protein: CASRTETLTENTEAFF. CDR3 nucleotides: TGTGCCAGCAGGACGGAAACTTTGACGGAGAACACTGAAGCTTTCTTT.

This chain connects TRBV6-1 to TRBJ1-3; D gene unclear. Trimming took off 2 bases at V and 4 bases at J, with 3 bases between the two ends. The length of the CDR3 is 12 residues. CDR1 is MNHNS and CDR2 is SASEGT in the germline V gene. Here the CDR3 reads CASSESGNTIYF. The CDR3 DNA reads TGTGCCAGCAGTGAATCCGGAAACACCATATATTTT.

The J gene is TRBJ1-1, the V gene TRBV7-6; D remains ambiguous. This CDR3 is built from 13 residues. Germline CDR1 SGHVS, CDR2 FNYEAQ. V was clipped by 2 bases and J by 1 base, with 5 bases between them. CDR3 coding DNA: TGTGCCAGCAGCTTATGGACGAACACTGAAGCTTTCTTT. Translation: CASSLWTNTEAFF.